This T cell receptor (beta chain) appears in the sequencing data of a study of identical twins (dated by TCRdb to about 2016). With regard to the full study: To test whether fetal clonotypes persist, this study deep-sequenced TCR alpha and beta repertoires from monozygotic twins, from unrelated adults of various ages, and from cord blood. To rule out contamination, the twin experiments were replicated at different times with different library preparation protocols.

CDR1 and CDR2 are drawn from the germline V gene (reference sequence): DFQATT, SNEGSKA. Measured from the cysteine to the phenylalanine, the CDR3 is 10 residues long. The read is trimmed to its CDR3 DNA, 30 bases read in frame from base 1. The V and J ends are trimmed by 6 bases and 6 bases, leaving 7 bases between them. Every donor in the study was a healthy Caucasian. The twin cohort consisted of three pairs of female monozygotic twins, all aged about 18 to 30 years. RNA for TCR libraries was isolated from peripheral blood mononuclear cells. As for this clonotype: Its antigen is not yet known. The sample holds no much larger clone one base away, and base qualities are not on file.

Library prep was done by 5' RACE. TCRdb lists the instrument as Illumina HiSeq 2000. Template switching introduced a universal primer binding site; the final cDNA contained a unique molecular identifier, enabling accurate counting of TCR cDNA molecules. Specific primers in the conserved constant-segment region were used to synthesize first-strand cDNA for TCR alpha and beta chains. To control for contamination, every cDNA library carried two barcodes: a SMART-Mk sample barcode plus Illumina barcodes. Two successive PCR steps introduced TruSeq adapter sequences along with Illumina sample barcodes. The TCR alpha and beta cDNA libraries were sequenced on the Illumina HiSeq platform using custom primers. On the study's bioinformatics: Raw reads were processed with MiGEC to extract unique molecular identifiers, and MiXCR was used to determine CDR3 positions. Recombination models were inferred per individual with the repgenHMM and IGoR tools using an EM algorithm. The analysis of shared clonotypes was done with the tcR package in R, with sharing normalized by the product of cloneset sizes. Out-of-frame nonproductive sequences were analyzed to study raw recombination free of thymic and clonal selection effects. Clones were called with MiXCR by TCRdb after fastp trimmed the public reads at Q25, and only in-frame beta chains were retained. Every distinct CDR3 protein forms one entry, paired with its most common genes and DNA. These V and J calls derive from TCRdb rather than the authors' analysis. The sample table shows some 730,000 distinct CDR3 sequences, and 15% to 20% are seen once. The ten largest make up less than 15% of the sample.

Broad study findings and their caveats: Because the same donors could not be followed over many years, the conclusions relied on cross-sectional statistical analysis. In monozygotic twins, out-of-frame TCR alpha sharing was systematically underestimated by recombination models, although the models agreed with sharing between unrelated individuals. A weaker excess of twin sharing was found in beta out-of-frame sequences because the signal-to-noise ratio was lowered by fewer shared sequences. Invariant T cells such as MAIT and iNKT could partly confound zero-insertion analyses, although diverse VJ usage argued against such confounding for most clonotypes. Fewer insertions were carried by abundant cord blood beta clonotypes, a similar but weaker trend appeared in young adult naive repertoires, and no such trend appeared in memory repertoires. Compared with coincidental sharing between unrelated individuals, out-of-frame TCR alpha sequences shared between twins had an excess of sequences with low generation probability.

Separately, the same data were catalogued under a study of T cells expressing NK-cell markers. As noted in the second study: In sorted CD3+CD56+NKG2C+, CD3+CD56+NKG2C- and CD3+CD56-NKG2C+ T-cell subsets from several donors, TCR beta-chain repertoires were profiled. Seven of the eight sequenced donors were HCMV-seropositive and one was HCMV-seronegative. In several experiments an anti-gammadeltaTCR antibody was added to restrict sorting to alphabetaTCR-expressing T cells. In over 5 donors, the dominant CD3+CD56+NKG2C+ clonotypes were among the top 10 CD8+ clonotypes and accounted for about 1.0-7.5% of CD8+ T cells. Those dominant clonotypes were again the most abundant among CD3+CD56-NKG2C+ cells in a few donors, at roughly 25-65%. It remained unclear whether the expanded NKG2C-expressing T cell clones were specific for HCMV antigens. All eight donors whose samples were sequenced were randomly selected healthy volunteers, three of them men and five women. A commercial ELISA kit detecting HCMV-specific IgG in serum was used to determine HCMV serostatus. For six donors, bulk peripheral blood T-cell repertoires were additionally sequenced from unsorted PBMC. MIGEC was used to demultiplex reads and group reads by UMI, and MiTCR was used to assemble and quantify clonotypes. To exclude erroneous sequences, only TCR cDNA sequences supported by at least two reads were retained. The tcR package was used for downstream repertoire analysis, and clonotypes were matched between fractions using CDR3 nucleotide sequence together with V segment. Antigen specificity was annotated against VDJdb with VDJmatch, allowing one amino acid substitution in CDR3.

Recombination joined TRBV20-1 with TRBJ2-3; there is no confident call for the D gene. This clonotype was sampled from a woman under 30 in good health. The sequenced sample was PBMCs. Read as DNA, the sequence is TGCAGTGCCCCTGTGGATACGCAGTATTTT. It encodes CSAPVDTQYF.